Sequencing of this T cell receptor beta chain was carried out in a study of chemoradiotherapy in HPV16-positive cancers. Study results and caveats: During treatment, candidate HPV-specific clones and E7-related motifs expanded in tumor.

Samples were taken several times over chemoradiotherapy. Measured with immunoSEQ multiplex PCR; TCRdb has only the in-frame clones, and not every one. This repertoire shows 9,500 to 15,000 clones, roughly nine tenths found once; its top ten account for approximately 2.6%. Germline lookup yields CDR1 SGHVS and CDR2 FQNEAQ. The V gene lost 1 base and the J gene lost 12 bases, with 13 bases spanning the gap. CDR3 length: 13 residues. This clone was seen only once. Its antigen is unknown. This rearrangement joins TRBV7-8 to TRBJ2-1; D is unclear. Here the sequenced sample was blood, taken from a patient who underwent chemoradiotherapy. The TCR sequence derives from a human donor with HPV-associated anogenital cancer. DNA for the CDR3: TGTGCCAGCAGCTTAGGAGTTTTAGATGGGCAGTTCTTC. Amino acid sequence: CASSLGVLDGQFF.